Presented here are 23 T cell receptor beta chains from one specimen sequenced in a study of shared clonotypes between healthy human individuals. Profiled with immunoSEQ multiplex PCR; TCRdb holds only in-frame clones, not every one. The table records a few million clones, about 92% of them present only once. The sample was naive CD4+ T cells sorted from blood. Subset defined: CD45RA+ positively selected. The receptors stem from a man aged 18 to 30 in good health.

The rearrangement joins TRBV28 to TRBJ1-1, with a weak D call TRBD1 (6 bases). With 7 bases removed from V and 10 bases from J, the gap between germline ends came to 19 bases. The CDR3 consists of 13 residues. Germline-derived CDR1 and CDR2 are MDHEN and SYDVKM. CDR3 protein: CASTRGAIARAFF. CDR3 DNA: TGTGCCAGCACCCGGGGGGCAATCGCTCGAGCTTTCTTT.

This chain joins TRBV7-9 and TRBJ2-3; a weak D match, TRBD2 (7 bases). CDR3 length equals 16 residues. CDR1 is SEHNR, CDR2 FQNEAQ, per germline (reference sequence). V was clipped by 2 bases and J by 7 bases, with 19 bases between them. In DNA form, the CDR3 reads TGTGCCAGCAGCTTAATTGCCGGGGGGCCAAAATATACGCAGTATTTT. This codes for CASSLIAGGPKYTQYF.

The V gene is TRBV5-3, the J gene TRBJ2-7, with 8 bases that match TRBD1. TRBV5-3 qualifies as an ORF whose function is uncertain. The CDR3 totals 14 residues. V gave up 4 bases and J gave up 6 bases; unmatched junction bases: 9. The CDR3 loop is CARSQDREVSEQYF. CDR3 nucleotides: TGTGCCAGAAGCCAGGACAGGGAGGTCTCCGAGCAGTACTTC.

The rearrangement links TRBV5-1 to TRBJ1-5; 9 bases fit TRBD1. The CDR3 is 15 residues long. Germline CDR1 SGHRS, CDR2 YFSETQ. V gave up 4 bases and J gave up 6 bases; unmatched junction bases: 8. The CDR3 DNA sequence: TGCGCCAGCAGCCCACAGGGGGCGGAGGGTCAGCCCCAGCATTTT. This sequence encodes CASSPQGAEGQPQHF.

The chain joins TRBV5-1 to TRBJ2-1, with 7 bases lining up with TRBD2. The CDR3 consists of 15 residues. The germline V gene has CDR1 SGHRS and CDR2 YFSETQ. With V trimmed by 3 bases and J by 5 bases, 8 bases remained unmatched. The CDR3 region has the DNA TGCGCCAGCAGCTCTGCAGCGGGGCCAGACAATGAGCAGTTCTTC. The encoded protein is CASSSAAGPDNEQFF. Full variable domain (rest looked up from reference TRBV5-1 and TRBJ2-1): KAGVTQTPRYLIKTRGQQVTLSCSPISGHRSVSWYQQTPGQGLQFLFEYFSETQRNKGNFPGRFSGRQFSNSRSEMNVSTLELGDSALYLCASSSAAGPDNEQFFGPGTRLTVL.

The CDR3 reads CASSLELRSTEAFF. The CDR3 coding sequence is TGTGCCAGCAGCTTAGAGCTTAGAAGCACTGAAGCTTTCTTT. The chain joins TRBV7-9 to TRBJ1-1; D uncertain. Germline loops: CDR1 SEHNR, CDR2 FQNEAQ (reference sequence). V lost 1 base and J 4 bases, leaving 10 bases between the germline ends. The CDR3 contains 14 residues.

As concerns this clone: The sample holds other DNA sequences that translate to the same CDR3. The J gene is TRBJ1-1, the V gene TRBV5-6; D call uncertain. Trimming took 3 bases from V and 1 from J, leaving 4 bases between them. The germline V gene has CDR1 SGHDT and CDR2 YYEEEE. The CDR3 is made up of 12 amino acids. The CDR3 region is CASSSRNTEAFF. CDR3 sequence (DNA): TGTGCCAGCAGCTCGAGGAACACTGAAGCTTTCTTT.

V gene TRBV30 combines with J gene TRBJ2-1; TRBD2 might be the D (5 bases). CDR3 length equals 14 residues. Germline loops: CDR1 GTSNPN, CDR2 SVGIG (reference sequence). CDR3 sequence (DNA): TGTGCGTCAAGGGCGGGCTCTAGCTACAATGAGCAGTTCTTC. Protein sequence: CASRAGSSYNEQFF.

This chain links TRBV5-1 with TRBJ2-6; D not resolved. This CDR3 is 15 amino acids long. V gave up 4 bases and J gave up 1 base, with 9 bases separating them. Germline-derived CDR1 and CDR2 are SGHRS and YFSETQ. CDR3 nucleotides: TGCGCCAGCAGCCCTGAGTTGTCTGGGGCCAACGTCCTGACTTTC. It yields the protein CASSPELSGANVLTF.

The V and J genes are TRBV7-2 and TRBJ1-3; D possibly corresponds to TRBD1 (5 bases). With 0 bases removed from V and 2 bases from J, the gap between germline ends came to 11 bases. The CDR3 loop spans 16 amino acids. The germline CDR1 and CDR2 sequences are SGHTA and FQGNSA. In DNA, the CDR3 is TGTGCCAGCAGCTTAGCCCCTGGCAGGGCTGGAAACACCATATATTTT. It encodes CASSLAPGRAGNTIYF.

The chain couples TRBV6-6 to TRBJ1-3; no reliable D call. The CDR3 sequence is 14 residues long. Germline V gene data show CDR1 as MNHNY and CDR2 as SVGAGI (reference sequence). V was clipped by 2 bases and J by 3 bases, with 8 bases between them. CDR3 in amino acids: CASSYPGNGNTIYF. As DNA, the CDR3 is TGTGCCAGCAGTTACCCTGGGAATGGAAACACCATATATTTT.

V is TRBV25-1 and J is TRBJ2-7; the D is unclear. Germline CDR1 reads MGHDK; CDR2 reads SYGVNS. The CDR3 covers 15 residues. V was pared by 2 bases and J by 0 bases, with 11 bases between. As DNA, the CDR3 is TGTGCCAGCAGTGAAGGGTTCGGAAGCTCCTACGAGCAGTACTTC. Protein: CASSEGFGSSYEQYF.

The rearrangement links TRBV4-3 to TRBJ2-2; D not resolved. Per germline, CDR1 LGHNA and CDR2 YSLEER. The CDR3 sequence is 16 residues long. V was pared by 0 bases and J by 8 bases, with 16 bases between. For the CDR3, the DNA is TGCGCCAGCAGCCAAGATCAGGCGCTCCCCCCGGGGGAGCTGTTTTTT. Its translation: CASSQDQALPPGELFF.

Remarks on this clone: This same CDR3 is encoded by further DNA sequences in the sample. The CDR3 reads CASSLEGGPHQPQHF. Here the CDR3 DNA reads TGCGCCAGCAGCTTGGAGGGGGGACCCCATCAGCCCCAGCATTTT. The chain joins TRBV5-1 to TRBJ1-5; D might be TRBD1 (6 bases). V was trimmed by 0 bases and J by 5 bases, leaving 12 bases between them. Germline V gene lookup returns CDR1 SGHRS and CDR2 YFSETQ. This CDR3 region has 15 residues.

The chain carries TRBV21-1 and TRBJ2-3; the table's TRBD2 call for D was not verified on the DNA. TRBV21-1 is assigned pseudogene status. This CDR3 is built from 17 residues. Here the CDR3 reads CASSKAPLAGSTDTQYF. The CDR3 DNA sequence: TGTGCCAGCAGCAAAGCGCCCCTAGCGGGTAGCACAGATACGCAGTATTTT.

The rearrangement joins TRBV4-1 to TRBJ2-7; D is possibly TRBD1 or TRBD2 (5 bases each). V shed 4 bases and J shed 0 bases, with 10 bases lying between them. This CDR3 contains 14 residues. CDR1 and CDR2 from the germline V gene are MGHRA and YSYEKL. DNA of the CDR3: TGCGCCAGCAGCCGCCGGGACCTCTCCTACGAGCAGTACTTC. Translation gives CASSRRDLSYEQYF.

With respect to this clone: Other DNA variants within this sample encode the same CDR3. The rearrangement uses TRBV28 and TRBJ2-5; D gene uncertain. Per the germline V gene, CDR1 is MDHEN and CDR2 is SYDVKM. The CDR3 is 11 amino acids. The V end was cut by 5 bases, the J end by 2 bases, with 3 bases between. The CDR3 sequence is CASSLQETQYF. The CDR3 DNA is TGTGCCAGCAGTCTTCAAGAGACCCAGTACTTC. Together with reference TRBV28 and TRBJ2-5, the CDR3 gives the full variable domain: DVKVTQSSRYLVKRTGEKVFLECVQDMDHENMFWYRQDPGLGLRLIYFSYDVKMKEKGDIPEGYSVSREKKERFSLILESASTNQTSMYLCASSLQETQYFGPGTRLLVL.

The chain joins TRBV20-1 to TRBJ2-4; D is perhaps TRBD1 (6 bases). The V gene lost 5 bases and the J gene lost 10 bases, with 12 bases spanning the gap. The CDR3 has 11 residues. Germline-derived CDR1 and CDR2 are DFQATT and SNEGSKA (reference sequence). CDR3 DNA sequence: TGCAGTGCTGACAACAGGGAAATTCAGTACTTC. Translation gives CSADNREIQYF.

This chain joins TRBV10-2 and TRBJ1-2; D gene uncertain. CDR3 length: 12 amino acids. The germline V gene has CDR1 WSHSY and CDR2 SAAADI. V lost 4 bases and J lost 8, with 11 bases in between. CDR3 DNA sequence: TGCGCCAGCAGTGTGGACCTGGGGGGCTACACCTTC. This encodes CASSVDLGGYTF.

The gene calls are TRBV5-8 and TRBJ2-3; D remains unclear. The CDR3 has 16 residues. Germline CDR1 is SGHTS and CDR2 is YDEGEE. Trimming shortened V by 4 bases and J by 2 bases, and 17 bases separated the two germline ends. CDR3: CASSLISGANTDTQYF. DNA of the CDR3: TGTGCCAGCAGCCTTATCAGTGGCGCAAACACAGATACGCAGTATTTT.

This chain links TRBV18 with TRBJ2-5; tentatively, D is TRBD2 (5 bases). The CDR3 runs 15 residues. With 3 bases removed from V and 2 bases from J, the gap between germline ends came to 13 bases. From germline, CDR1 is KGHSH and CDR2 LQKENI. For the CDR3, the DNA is TGTGCCAGCTCACCGACTCTAGCCAAACAAGAGACCCAGTACTTC. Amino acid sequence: CASSPTLAKQETQYF.

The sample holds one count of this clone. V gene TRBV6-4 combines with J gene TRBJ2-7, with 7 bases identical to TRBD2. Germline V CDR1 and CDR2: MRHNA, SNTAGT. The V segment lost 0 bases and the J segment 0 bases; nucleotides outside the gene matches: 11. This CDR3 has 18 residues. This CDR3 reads CASSDSGSRRDYSYEQYF. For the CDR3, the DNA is TGTGCCAGCAGTGACTCGGGAAGTAGGCGGGACTACTCCTACGAGCAGTACTTC.

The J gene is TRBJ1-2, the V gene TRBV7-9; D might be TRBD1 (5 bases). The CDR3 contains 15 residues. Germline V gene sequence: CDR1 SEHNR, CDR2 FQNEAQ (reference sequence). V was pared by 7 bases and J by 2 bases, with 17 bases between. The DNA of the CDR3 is TGTGCCAGCACCCCGGGGCCGGAGGGGAACTATGGCTACACCTTC. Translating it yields CASTPGPEGNYGYTF.